The 28 T cell receptor beta chains below all came from one sample that was sequenced in a study of OX40 agonist ivuxolimab in advanced cancers. The protocol was immunoSEQ multiplex PCR, while the TCRdb copy is restricted to in-frame clones and leaves out a portion. The data contain 35,000 to 45,000 clones, about three quarters of them singletons. The starting material was CD4+ or CD8+ T cells sorted from blood, obtained in a trial of the OX40 agonist ivuxolimab. These receptors were collected from an adult with an advanced solid tumor such as melanoma, head and neck, liver or kidney cancer.

This clone was counted between two and nine times. The gene calls are TRBV27 and TRBJ1-5; D not resolved. Germline V gene sequence: CDR1 MNHEY, CDR2 SMNVEV (reference sequence). The CDR3 has 13 amino acids. Trimming took 4 bases from V and 3 from J, leaving 7 bases between them. DNA of the CDR3: TGTGCCAGCAGTTGGGTCCCCAATCAGCCCCAGCATTTT. This encodes CASSWVPNQPQHF.

This clone was detected once. The chain joins TRBV5-4 to TRBJ2-6, with a weak D call TRBD2 (5 bases). There are 15 residues in the CDR3. Germline V lookup: CDR1 SGHNT, CDR2 YYREEE (reference sequence). The ends were cut back, 2 bases at V and 0 bases at J, with 6 bases in the middle. The CDR3 loop reads CASSFGGSGANVLTF. Here the CDR3 DNA reads TGTGCCAGCAGCTTCGGAGGCTCTGGGGCCAACGTCCTGACTTTC.

The rearrangement joins TRBV21-1 to TRBJ1-4. TRBV21-1 is described as a pseudogene. CDR3 length: 14 residues. The CDR3 here is CASSKRGTNEKLFF. The CDR3 region has the DNA TGTGCCAGCAGCAAGAGAGGGACTAATGAAAAACTGTTTTTT.

The rearrangement links TRBV2 to TRBJ1-4, with TRBD1 as a possible D gene (5 bases). V lost 4 bases to trimming and J lost 8 bases, with 17 bases between them. Per germline, CDR1 SNHLY and CDR2 FYNNEI. The CDR3 totals 15 residues. This CDR3 is CASSVEAAQGEKLFF. In DNA form, the CDR3 reads TGTGCCAGCAGTGTTGAGGCAGCGCAGGGCGAAAAACTGTTTTTT.

The rearrangement links TRBV6-1 to TRBJ2-1, with TRBD2 matching over 8 bases. Per the germline V gene, CDR1 is MNHNS and CDR2 is SASEGT. Trimming cost V 4 bases and J 3 bases; bases outside gene matches: 5. This CDR3 spans 15 amino acids. CDR3 DNA sequence: TGTGCCAGCAGTGCCGGGCGGGGGGTCTACAATGAGCAGTTCTTC. The encoded protein is CASSAGRGVYNEQFF.

This clone was seen more than once but under ten times. The gene calls are TRBV2 and TRBJ1-6, with unresolved D. V lost 6 bases to trimming and J lost 7 bases, with 7 bases between them. Germline lookup yields CDR1 SNHLY and CDR2 FYNNEI. The CDR3 has 12 residues. In DNA, the CDR3 is TGTGCCAGCAGGGTTAGGAATTCACCCCTCCACTTT. Amino acids: CASRVRNSPLHF.

This chain connects TRBV2 to TRBJ1-6, with TRBD1 identical over 11 bases. Germline CDR1 and CDR2: SNHLY and FYNNEI. This CDR3 has 15 amino acids. Trimming removed 7 bases from V and 9 bases from J; junction bases left unmatched: 8. The CDR3 is CASTGGQGAGSPLHF. CDR3 coding DNA: TGTGCCAGCACCGGTGGACAGGGGGCGGGTTCACCCCTCCACTTT. The whole variable domain, filled in from reference TRBV2 and TRBJ1-6, reads EPEVTQTPSHQVTQMGQEVILRCVPISNHLYFYWYRQILGQKVEFLVSFYNNEISEKSEIFDDQFSVERPDGSNFTLKIRSTKLEDSAMYFCASTGGQGAGSPLHFGNGTRLTVT.

The J gene is TRBJ2-5, the V gene TRBV5-3, with TRBD2 identical over 7 bases. Being an ORF, TRBV5-3 has a function that is uncertain. Germline trimming cut 8 bases from V and 1 base from J; bases unmatched to any gene: 11. This CDR3 has 15 residues. CDR3 region: CASSQVSGGQETQYF. DNA of the CDR3: TGTGCCAGCAGCCAAGTTTCGGGGGGCCAAGAGACCCAGTACTTC.

This chain joins TRBV25-1 and TRBJ2-5, with 7 positions matching TRBD1. The length of the CDR3 is 15 residues. V gave up 6 bases and J gave up 5 bases; unmatched junction bases: 12. From germline, CDR1 is MGHDK and CDR2 SYGVNS. CDR3 amino acids: CASRPRQGVSETQYF. For the CDR3, the DNA is TGTGCCAGCAGACCCCGGCAGGGGGTTAGCGAGACCCAGTACTTC.

This clone was counted a single time. The rearrangement uses TRBV6-1 and TRBJ2-5; D gene ambiguous. The V end lost 0 bases, the J end lost 0 bases, and 5 bases lay between the germline ends. The CDR3 runs to 14 residues. Germline V gives CDR1 MNHNS, CDR2 SASEGT. Here the CDR3 DNA reads TGTGCCAGCAGTGAAGCGGGCTACCAAGAGACCCAGTACTTC. Protein product: CASSEAGYQETQYF.

This chain joins TRBV7-8 and TRBJ2-2, with D perhaps TRBD2 (5 bases). The CDR3 is 15 residues long. The V end was cut by 3 bases, the J end by 6 bases, with 14 bases between. Germline CDR1 SGHVS, CDR2 FQNEAQ. CDR3 nucleotides: TGTGCCAGCAGCTTTCGGGGATTAGTTGCCGGGGAGCTGTTTTTT. Encoded protein: CASSFRGLVAGELFF.

V usage is TRBV10-2 and J usage is TRBJ1-1, with a tentative D call TRBD1 (5 bases). Trimming shortened V by 2 bases and J by 6 bases, and 10 bases separated the two germline ends. This CDR3 comprises 13 residues. The germline gives CDR1 WSHSY, CDR2 SAAADI. As DNA, the CDR3 is TGCGCCAGCAGTGAGACCGGGGGGGCTGAAGCTTTCTTT. Its protein product is CASSETGGAEAFF.

This clone was counted once. The chain joins TRBV6-1 to TRBJ2-7; 7 bases fit TRBD1. Losses at the gene ends were 7 bases for V and 4 bases for J; bases not matched to a gene: 10. CDR1 and CDR2 (germline): MNHNS, SASEGT. The length of the CDR3 is 14 residues. DNA for the CDR3: TGTGCCAGCACCAGAACAGGGGTTCGGTACGAGCAGTACTTC. Translated, it gives CASTRTGVRYEQYF.

This rearrangement joins TRBV10-3 to TRBJ1-1; no reliable D call. The germline V gene encodes CDR1 ENHRY and CDR2 SYGVKD. V lost 10 bases and J 5 bases, leaving 11 bases between the germline ends. The CDR3 length is 11 residues. Written as DNA, the CDR3 is TGTGCCAGCACCAGACTTACTGAAGCTTTCTTT. Translated: CASTRLTEAFF.

The chain carries TRBV7-8 and TRBJ1-2, with TRBD1 matching over 7 bases. The CDR3 consists of 14 residues. Germline trimming cut 5 bases from V and 5 bases from J; bases unmatched to any gene: 8. Germline values: CDR1 SGHVS, CDR2 FQNEAQ. The CDR3 DNA reads as TGTGCCAGCAGCCCAACGGGACAGACTTATGGCTACACCTTC. It encodes CASSPTGQTYGYTF. Using reference TRBV7-8 and TRBJ1-2 for the parts outside the CDR3, the full variable domain is GAGVSQSPRYKVAKRGQDVALRCDPISGHVSLFWYQQALGQGPEFLTYFQNEAQLDKSGLPSDRFFAERPEGSVSTLKIQRTQQEDSAVYLCASSPTGQTYGYTFGSGTRLTVV.

The chain is built from TRBV6-5 and TRBJ2-2; D gene unclear. Germline CDR1 MNHEY, CDR2 SVGAGI. This CDR3 contains 11 residues. The V gene lost 2 bases and the J gene lost 6 bases, with 1 base spanning the gap. The CDR3 protein is CASSYAGELFF. As DNA, the CDR3 is TGTGCCAGCAGTTACGCCGGGGAGCTGTTTTTT.

CDR3 DNA sequence: TGCGCCAGCAGCTTGAGTGTAAAGGGACAGGGGGATGAAAAACTGTTTTTT. Translated: CASSLSVKGQGDEKLFF. The V and J genes are TRBV5-1 and TRBJ1-4; 11 bases fit TRBD1. The CDR3 runs 17 residues. The germline CDR1 and CDR2 sequences are SGHRS and YFSETQ. The trim removed 1 base at V and 6 bases at J, leaving 8 bases unmatched.

This chain connects TRBV2 to TRBJ2-1, with 13 bases aligning to TRBD2. V was pared by 2 bases and J by 7 bases, with 2 bases of the junction left unmatched. Germline CDR1 is SNHLY and CDR2 is FYNNEI. This CDR3 contains 15 residues. CDR3 amino acids: CASSETSGGANEQFF. The CDR3 nucleotides are TGTGCCAGCAGTGAAACTAGCGGGGGGGCGAATGAGCAGTTCTTC.

The chain has TRBV19 and TRBJ1-3; 7 nucleotides match TRBD1. V was clipped by 7 bases and J by 7 bases; unmatched bases: 4. The CDR3 runs to 12 residues. Germline V CDR1 and CDR2: LNHDA, SQIVND (reference sequence). CDR3 coding DNA: TGTGCCAGTACTGACAGGGTGAACACCATATATTTT. It encodes CASTDRVNTIYF.

The V gene is TRBV6-4, the J gene TRBJ1-1; D ambiguous. CDR3 size: 15 residues. V dropped 5 bases and J dropped 5 bases, with 18 bases sitting between them. CDR1 and CDR2 from the germline V gene are MRHNA and SNTAGT. CDR3 residues: CASSSGLGWWTEAFF. CDR3 nucleotide sequence: TGTGCCAGCAGTTCAGGTCTGGGGTGGTGGACTGAAGCTTTCTTT.

This clone was observed once. Written as DNA, the CDR3 is TGTGCCAGCTGGCGACAGGGGCCAGATACGCAGTATTTT. Amino acid sequence: CASWRQGPDTQYF. The chain combines TRBV6-1 with TRBJ2-3; 8 positions match TRBD1. The CDR3 has 13 residues. J was trimmed by 4 bases and V by 8 bases; bases with no gene match: 5. Germline V gives CDR1 MNHNS, CDR2 SASEGT.

The V call is TRBV6-1, the J call TRBJ2-3, with 8 bases aligning to TRBD2. CDR3 size: 15 residues. Germline CDR1 reads MNHNS; CDR2 reads SASEGT. V lost 3 bases and J lost 2; bases outside the gene matches: 4. The CDR3 protein is CASSDIGGATDTQYF. CDR3 coding DNA: TGTGCCAGCAGTGATATCGGGGGGGCCACAGATACGCAGTATTTT.

This clone occurred once. The gene calls are TRBV18 and TRBJ1-5; no reliable D call. V lost 3 bases and J 6 bases, leaving 6 bases between the germline ends. Germline CDR1 reads KGHSH; CDR2 reads LQKENI. The CDR3 spans 12 residues. Written as DNA, the CDR3 is TGTGCCAGCTCACCTAGTAGTCAGCCCCAGCATTTT. It specifies CASSPSSQPQHF.

This chain uses TRBV5-1 with TRBJ2-1; 7 positions match TRBD1. The CDR3 loop spans 15 amino acids. V was pared by 1 base and J by 6 bases, with 7 bases of the junction left unmatched. Germline V lookup: CDR1 SGHRS, CDR2 YFSETQ. The CDR3 loop is CASSLRPGTVNEQFF. CDR3 bases: TGCGCCAGCAGCTTGAGGCCTGGGACAGTCAATGAGCAGTTCTTC.

This clone was counted only a few times. The chain joins TRBV6-5 to TRBJ2-7, with D perhaps TRBD1 (6 bases). Germline-derived CDR1 and CDR2 are MNHEY and SVGAGI. This CDR3 contains 12 residues. Trimming removed 6 bases from V and 1 base from J, with 7 bases in between. This CDR3 is CASSRGSYEQYF. The DNA of the CDR3 is TGTGCCAGCAGCAGGGGTTCCTACGAGCAGTACTTC.

The V call is TRBV7-9, the J call TRBJ1-2, with a tentative D call TRBD1 (5 bases). Trimming took 3 bases from V and 7 from J, leaving 6 bases between them. Germline values: CDR1 SEHNR, CDR2 FQNEAQ (reference sequence). The CDR3 has 11 residues. The CDR3 coding sequence is TGTGCCAGCAGCTTTGGGGGTGGCTACACCTTC. It encodes CASSFGGGYTF. Combining the CDR3 with reference TRBV7-9 and TRBJ1-2 gives the whole variable domain DTGVSQNPRHKITKRGQNVTFRCDPISEHNRLYWYRQTLGQGPEFLTYFQNEAQLEKSRLLSDRFSAERPKGSFSTLEIQRTEQGDSAMYLCASSFGGGYTFGSGTRLTVV.

The J gene is TRBJ1-2, the V gene TRBV7-2; 7 bases fit TRBD1. J gave up 4 bases and V 5 bases, and 7 bases lay outside the gene matches. The CDR3 is 14 residues long. Germline V gene sequence: CDR1 SGHTA, CDR2 FQGNSA. The CDR3 sequence: CASSMTGNGYGYTF. As DNA, the CDR3 is TGTGCCAGCAGCATGACAGGGAACGGCTATGGCTACACCTTC.

The chain has TRBV28 and TRBJ1-4, with TRBD1 matching 7 bases. V shed 1 base, J shed 8 bases, and the junction held 4 bases outside the gene matches. Germline values: CDR1 MDHEN, CDR2 SYDVKM. CDR3 size: 14 residues. CDR3 amino acids: CASSLYRGLEKLFF. The CDR3 bases are TGTGCCAGCAGTTTATACAGGGGACTCGAAAAACTGTTTTTT.